The TCR beta chain under discussion was sequenced for a study of CD8 T cells in ankylosing spondylitis. Broader study findings: About 8 highly homologous variants made up a TCR beta motif that seemed to typify ankylosing spondylitis blood. According to the report, clones linked to the disease were significantly enriched in matched synovial fluid samples taken from ankylosing spondylitis patients.

A note on this clonotype: Its specificity is not known. Relative to the germline gene, one junction end is altered; a read error may explain this.

Germline-derived CDR1 and CDR2 are SGHTA and FQGNSA. The CDR3 has 12 residues. TCRdb recomputed calls from the 5' RACE reads with MiXCR, one row per CDR3 protein. The table records some 840,000 distinct CDR3 sequences, approximately 10% of them present only once. This sequence joins TRBV7-2 and TRBJ2-7, with 8 bases that match TRBD1. The receptor's source is a male donor with ankylosing spondylitis. The source material was blood, either unsorted or a sorted T cell fraction (not recorded which). CDR3 loop: CASSLDQGARDF. The DNA of the CDR3 is TGTGCCAGCAGCTTAGACCAGGGGGCCAGGGACTTC.